This is a list of T cell receptor beta chains from one sample in a study of identical twins. TCRdb passed the 5' RACE reads through MiXCR, listing each CDR3 protein once. The table shows about 530,000 distinct CDR3 sequences, with nearly 15% occurring only once. This same sample was also part of a study on yellow fever vaccine responses in identical twins.

Material: CD4+ T cells sorted from blood. The receptors originated from a woman aged 18-29 years in good health. CDR3s include the opening cysteine and the closing phenylalanine or tryptophan. D genes are given only for firm matches. Clone sizes are given selectively: once, few, many, or a class where the clone is expanded.

TRBV29-1	-	TRBJ1-1	-	TGCAGCGTTGATGGGACGAGTGGTGCTTTCTTT	CSVDGTSGAFF
TRBV7-3	TRBD2	TRBJ2-1	few	TGTGCCAGCAGCTCCCGCGGGACTAGCGGGAGTCTGCAGTTGTTCTTC	CASSSRGTSGSLQLFF
TRBV11-2	TRBD2	TRBJ2-1	few	TGTGCCAGCAGCCGATCCGGGACTAGCGGACAAAATGAGCAGTTCTTC	CASSRSGTSGQNEQFF
TRBV7-9	TRBD1	TRBJ2-3	few	TGTGCCAGCAGCACAGGGACAGGGGGAAGGACAGATACGCAGTATTTT	CASSTGTGGRTDTQYF
TRBV10-3	-	TRBJ2-1	-	TGTGCCATCAGTGGAAGGGGCGTCCCGGGTGAGCAGTTCTTC	CAISGRGVPGEQFF
TRBV6-5	-	TRBJ1-5	-	TGTGCCAGCAGGGACTCACAGGGATCAAGTCAGCCCCAGCATTTT	CASRDSQGSSQPQHF
TRBV3-1	TRBD2	TRBJ2-1	-	TGTGCCAGCAGCCAGGGTAGCGGGGGTAAGGATGAGCAGTTCTTC	CASSQGSGGKDEQFF
TRBV28	-	TRBJ2-1	many	TGTGCCAGCAGTTTTGCGTGGCCGGGAGACTACAATGAGCAGTTCTTC	CASSFAWPGDYNEQFF
TRBV12-3/TRBV12-4	TRBD1	TRBJ1-1	many	TGTGCCAGCAGTCGAACAGGGGGCGGGACTGAAGCTTTCTTT	CASSRTGGGTEAFF
TRBV9	-	TRBJ2-5	-	TGTGCCAGCAGCGCAACGAGGGGGGGCCAAGAGACCCAGTACTTC	CASSATRGGQETQYF
TRBV2	-	TRBJ2-1	few	TGTGCCAGCGTCGGGGTCAGCTCCTACAATGAGCAGTTCTTC	CASVGVSSYNEQFF
TRBV24-1	-	TRBJ2-7	few	TGTGCCACCAGTGATCCGCCCTTGGGGGGTTCCCAAGAGCAGTACTTC	CATSDPPLGGSQEQYF
TRBV7-2	-	TRBJ2-1	-	TGTGCCAGCAGCTTTATGGGTAGCGGAAACAATGAGCAGTTCTTC	CASSFMGSGNNEQFF
TRBV5-5	-	TRBJ1-1	few	TGTGCCAGCAGCCCCGGACAAGGCTTGGCTGAAGCTTTCTTT	CASSPGQGLAEAFF
TRBV6-1	-	TRBJ2-3	-	TGTGCCAGCAGGACCGATCATAGCACAGATACGCAGTATTTT	CASRTDHSTDTQYF
TRBV20-1	TRBD1	TRBJ2-2	-	TGCAGTGCTAGGCCTAGGGACAGGGGACAGAACACCGGGGAGCTGTTTTTT	CSARPRDRGQNTGELFF
TRBV15	-	TRBJ2-5	-	TGTGCCACCAGCAGAGATTTGGCAGGGCCAGGGACCCAGTACTTC	CATSRDLAGPGTQYF
TRBV7-9	-	TRBJ2-7	few	TGTGCCAGCAGCCCAGATCCCATCTACGAGCAGTACTTC	CASSPDPIYEQYF
TRBV27	-	TRBJ2-3	few	TGTGCCAGCAGTTTATCGGCGACGACTAGCACAGATACGCAGTATTTT	CASSLSATTSTDTQYF
TRBV29-1	-	TRBJ1-1	few	TGCAGCGTTGGGACACCGTCGAGGGTGGGCACTGAAGCTTTCTTT	CSVGTPSRVGTEAFF
TRBV12-3/TRBV12-4	-	TRBJ2-1	-	TGTGCCAGCAGCTCTGGAGCGGACAGACTAACCTGGAATGAGCAGTTCTTC	CASSSGADRLTWNEQFF
TRBV6-5	TRBD1	TRBJ2-7	-	TGTGCCAGCAGTTACTCCCGGACAGGGACCTACGAGCAGTACTTC	CASSYSRTGTYEQYF
TRBV5-1	-	TRBJ2-3	few	TGCGCCAGCAGCTTGGATGGTAGGCCCACAGATACGCAGTATTTT	CASSLDGRPTDTQYF
TRBV15	-	TRBJ1-3	many	TGTGCCACCAGCACTGGCGGGAACTCTGGAAACACCATATATTTT	CATSTGGNSGNTIYF
TRBV2	-	TRBJ2-3	-	TGTGCCAGCAGGGCCCGGACTAACTCAGATACGCAGTATTTT	CASRARTNSDTQYF
TRBV29-1	TRBD1	TRBJ2-5	few	TGCAGCGTTGGTGGGAGACAGGGAAGGGAGACCCAGTACTTC	CSVGGRQGRETQYF
TRBV24-1	TRBD2	TRBJ2-3	-	TGTGCCACCAGCACCCATAGCGGGAGCACAGATACGCAGTATTTT	CATSTHSGSTDTQYF
TRBV7-9	-	TRBJ2-7	few	TGTGCCAGCAGCTTCGGACGGTTCTCCTACGAGCAGTACTTC	CASSFGRFSYEQYF
TRBV3-1	TRBD1	TRBJ2-3	few	TGTGCCAGCAGCCAAGTGAAAGGACAGGGTTCGAGAGATACGCAGTATTTT	CASSQVKGQGSRDTQYF
TRBV20-1	-	TRBJ2-7	few	TGCAGTGCTATGAACAATAGACCCTACGAGCAGTACTTC	CSAMNNRPYEQYF
TRBV6-5	-	TRBJ2-4	few	TGTGCCAGCAGTTACTCGAGGTCTGTTGAAGGGGCCAAAAACATTCAGTACTTC	CASSYSRSVEGAKNIQYF
TRBV5-1	TRBD2	TRBJ2-2	few	TGCGCCAGCACCCCCCTTACTAGCGCCGGGACCGGGGAGCTGTTTTTT	CASTPLTSAGTGELFF
TRBV7-8	-	TRBJ2-5	-	TGTGCCAGCAGCTTAGCTTCTTTCTCCGGTGAGACCCAGTACTTC	CASSLASFSGETQYF